The clone carrying this T cell receptor (beta chain) came up many times. Compared with germline, one end of the junction differs, possibly owing to a read error. This sample stems from a study of response to subunit inactivated influenza vaccine. Using its own MiXCR run on the RT-PCR reads, TCRdb lists one record per CDR3 protein. The data show fewer than 800,000 distinct CDR3 sequences, approximately 14% seen once. Germline lookup yields CDR1 SGHRS and CDR2 YFSETQ. The CDR3 totals 15 residues. The receptor was isolated from a man aged 50 to 60 who received an inactivated influenza vaccine. The sequences come from PBMCs from blood, collected approximately 12 days after vaccination. The chain combines TRBV5-1 with TRBJ2-1; 10 nucleotides agree with TRBD2. CDR3 nucleotides: TGTGCCAGCAGCCTAGCGGGGGTCTCCTACAATGAGCAGTTCTTC. As protein: CASSLAGVSYNEQFF.